What follows describes a single TCR beta chain. Its specificity is unknown. The data originate from a study of vaccination and CD4 T cells after COVID-19. Study overall: For each participant, vaccination comprised two doses of either the BNT162b2 or the mRNA-1273 vaccine.

Cultured CD4+ T-cell DNA underwent Oncomine TCR Beta short-read sequencing. TCRdb ran MiXCR on the PCR reads and lists one entry per CDR3 protein. The repertoire consists of about 10,000 distinct CDR3 sequences, with over 25% occurring once and the leading ten covering approximately 16%. The treatment here: roughly 10-day PBMC culture with coronavirus spike peptide pools or control peptides (ViraFEST assay). V was shortened by 6 bases and J by 3 bases, with 15 bases between the two germline ends. Germline CDR1 is DFQATT and CDR2 is SNEGSKA (reference sequence). The CDR3 contains 14 residues. This receptor was obtained from a human donor who had recovered from COVID-19. The chain has TRBV20-1 and TRBJ2-1; D call uncertain. The sample consisted of CD4+ T cells from blood, cultured in vitro, taken after SARS-CoV-2 vaccination. CDR3 sequence (DNA): TGCAGTGCAATAACTGAAACCAGCTACAATGAGCAGTTCTTC. Its translation: CSAITETSYNEQFF.